Listed below are T cell receptor beta chains from one sample, sequenced in a study of immune evolution from preneoplasia to lung adenocarcinoma. The data were produced by immunoSEQ multiplex PCR, yet TCRdb's version contains in-frame clones alone and is incomplete. This table holds approximately 3,600 clones, roughly 75% found once. Sequenced: FFPE adjacent normal lung tissue. Receptors were obtained from a person aged 55 to 79 with lung adenocarcinoma. Both conserved end residues are part of each CDR3. A D gene is named only where the DNA matches it firmly. The size field is filled for only some rows; it gives once, few, many or a size class.

clone_size j_call v_call d_call cdr3_aa cdr3_nt
- TRBJ2-6 TRBV4-1 TRBD1 CASSQARDRLSPGANVLTF TGCGCCAGCAGCCAAGCGAGGGACAGGCTAAGTCCTGGGGCCAACGTCCTGACTTTC
- TRBJ2-1 TRBV28 - CASSLQGRIGNEQFF TGTGCCAGCAGTTTACAGGGGCGGATTGGCAATGAGCAGTTCTTC
- TRBJ2-1 TRBV11-2 TRBD1 CASSPGQGPYNEQFF TGTGCCAGCAGCCCCGGACAGGGCCCCTACAATGAGCAGTTCTTC
- TRBJ1-1 TRBV2 TRBD1 CASRESSQGRAFF TGTGCCAGCAGAGAATCATCACAGGGGCGAGCTTTCTTT
- TRBJ2-3 TRBV5-4 TRBD2 CASSIAGEDTQYF TGTGCCAGCAGTATAGCGGGAGAAGATACGCAGTATTTT
once TRBJ2-1 TRBV30 TRBD2 CAWSKTSGRAREQFF TGTGCCTGGAGTAAGACTAGCGGGAGGGCCAGGGAGCAGTTCTTC
- TRBJ2-5 TRBV20-1 TRBD1 CSASGGETQYF TGCAGTGCCTCAGGGGGCGAGACCCAGTACTTC
- TRBJ1-2 TRBV21-1 - CASRHRGYRKTYGYTF TGTGCCAGCAGGCACCGAGGCTACAGAAAGACCTATGGCTACACCTTC
- TRBJ1-2 TRBV5-1 - CASSLDGENGYTF TGCGCCAGCAGCTTGGACGGGGAGAATGGCTACACCTTC
few TRBJ2-1 TRBV2 TRBD2 CASSRSSGSRYEQFF TGTGCCAGCAGCCGGTCTAGCGGGAGTAGGTATGAGCAGTTCTTC
- TRBJ2-5 TRBV4-1 - CASSHTLEADGTQYF TGCGCCAGCAGCCACACCCTGGAGGCGGATGGGACCCAGTACTTC
once TRBJ2-3 TRBV7-6 - CASTPVGGTTQYF TGTGCCAGCACCCCCGTAGGCGGTACTACGCAGTATTTT
- TRBJ2-1 TRBV7-7 TRBD1 CASSPGQGGDEQFF TGTGCTAGCAGCCCGGGACAGGGGGGCGATGAGCAGTTCTTC
- TRBJ2-3 TRBV29-1 - CSVGSSRRPQYF TGCAGCGTAGGATCCTCCAGAAGGCCGCAGTATTTT
- TRBJ2-1 TRBV10-2 TRBD2 CASRAGTSGHNEQFF TGCGCCAGCAGAGCCGGGACTAGCGGACACAATGAGCAGTTCTTC
- TRBJ1-2 TRBV7-2 - CASSLPGGINYGYTF TGTGCCAGCAGCTTACCAGGAGGGATTAATTATGGCTACACCTTC
- TRBJ1-5 TRBV28 - CASSYNSRGGNQPQHF TGTGCCAGCAGTTACAATTCCCGGGGTGGCAATCAGCCCCAGCATTTT
- TRBJ1-6 TRBV10-3 TRBD1 CAIRRQGPGSPLHF TGTGCCATCAGACGACAGGGCCCGGGGTCACCCCTCCACTTT
- TRBJ1-1 TRBV5-4 - CATARIGSGTEAFF TGTGCCACCGCGAGGATAGGGAGTGGGACTGAAGCTTTCTTT
- TRBJ2-2 TRBV30 - CAWRRRRPNTGELFF TGTGCCTGGAGGAGGCGGAGACCGAACACCGGGGAGCTGTTTTTT
- TRBJ1-4 TRBV10-3 - CAINSGQTNEKLFF TGTGCCATCAATTCGGGACAAACTAATGAAAAACTGTTTTTT
- TRBJ1-4 TRBV28 - CASRSGGTRGGNEKLFF TGTGCCAGCAGATCTGGAGGGACCCGGGGCGGAAATGAAAAACTGTTTTTT
few TRBJ1-2 TRBV6-6 - CASSYSTWNYGYTF TGTGCCAGCAGTTACTCGACTTGGAACTATGGCTACACCTTC